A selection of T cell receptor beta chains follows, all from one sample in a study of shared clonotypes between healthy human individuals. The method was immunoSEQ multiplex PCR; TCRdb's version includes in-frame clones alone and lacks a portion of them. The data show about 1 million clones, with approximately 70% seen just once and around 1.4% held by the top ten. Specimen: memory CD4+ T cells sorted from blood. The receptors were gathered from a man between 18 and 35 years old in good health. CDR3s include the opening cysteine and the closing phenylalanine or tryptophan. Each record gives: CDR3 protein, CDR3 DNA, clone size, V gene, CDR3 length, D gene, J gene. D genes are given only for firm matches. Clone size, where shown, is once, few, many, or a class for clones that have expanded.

CDR3aa: CASSDQTGTEYF
CDR3nt: TGTGCCAGCAGCGATCAGACAGGAACGGAGTACTTC
abundance: -
v_gene: TRBV5-6
len: 12
d_gene: -
j_gene: TRBJ2-7

CDR3aa: CASGWPGPPSSPLHF
CDR3nt: TGTGCTAGTGGTTGGCCGGGACCGCCGAGTTCACCCCTCCACTTT
abundance: -
v_gene: TRBV12-5
len: 15
d_gene: -
j_gene: TRBJ1-6

CDR3aa: CASSAGLVPGEQYF
CDR3nt: TGTGCCAGCAGCGCGGGACTAGTCCCCGGCGAGCAGTACTTC
abundance: -
v_gene: TRBV9
len: 14
d_gene: TRBD2
j_gene: TRBJ2-7

CDR3aa: CASSLWGASSPLHF
CDR3nt: TGTGCCAGCAGTTTATGGGGGGCTAGTTCACCCCTCCACTTT
abundance: -
v_gene: TRBV27
len: 14
d_gene: -
j_gene: TRBJ1-6

CDR3aa: CASRRDRGAYEQYF
CDR3nt: TGTGCCAGCAGGCGGGACAGGGGTGCCTACGAGCAGTACTTC
abundance: -
v_gene: TRBV27
len: 14
d_gene: TRBD1
j_gene: TRBJ2-7

CDR3aa: CAWSEQSNTEAFF
CDR3nt: TGTGCCTGGAGTGAACAATCGAACACTGAAGCTTTCTTT
abundance: -
v_gene: TRBV30
len: 13
d_gene: -
j_gene: TRBJ1-1

CDR3aa: CASSFRQYENTEAFF
CDR3nt: TGCGCCAGCAGCTTTAGACAGTACGAGAACACTGAAGCTTTCTTT
abundance: -
v_gene: TRBV5-1
len: 15
d_gene: -
j_gene: TRBJ1-1

CDR3aa: CASRTREGIEAFF
CDR3nt: TGTGCCAGCAGGACCAGGGAAGGGATCGAAGCTTTCTTT
abundance: -
v_gene: TRBV2
len: 13
d_gene: -
j_gene: TRBJ1-1

CDR3aa: CSGGDTEAFF
CDR3nt: TGCAGCGGGGGTGACACTGAAGCTTTCTTT
abundance: -
v_gene: TRBV20-1
len: 10
d_gene: -
j_gene: TRBJ1-1

CDR3aa: CAWMGGANVLTF
CDR3nt: TGTGCCTGGATGGGCGGGGCCAACGTCCTGACTTTC
abundance: many
v_gene: TRBV30
len: 12
d_gene: -
j_gene: TRBJ2-6

CDR3aa: CASSPPDGRTDTQYF
CDR3nt: TGTGCCAGCTCACCACCCGACGGTCGCACAGATACGCAGTATTTT
abundance: -
v_gene: TRBV18
len: 15
d_gene: -
j_gene: TRBJ2-3

CDR3aa: CASSHSSGPLHF
CDR3nt: TGCGCCAGCAGCCATTCCTCGGGACCCCTCCACTTT
abundance: -
v_gene: TRBV4-1
len: 12
d_gene: -
j_gene: TRBJ1-6

CDR3aa: CASSRNQGRGSEAFF
CDR3nt: TGTGCCAGCAGTCGTAACCAAGGGAGAGGGAGTGAAGCTTTCTTT
abundance: -
v_gene: TRBV6-5
len: 15
d_gene: -
j_gene: TRBJ1-1

CDR3aa: CASSRSFPGEQYF
CDR3nt: TGTGCCAGCAGCCGTTCCTTCCCAGGCGAGCAGTACTTC
abundance: -
v_gene: TRBV14
len: 13
d_gene: -
j_gene: TRBJ2-7

CDR3aa: CASYHIGGGRAGELFF
CDR3nt: TGTGCCAGCTACCACATCGGGGGTGGACGGGCCGGGGAGCTGTTTTTT
abundance: -
v_gene: TRBV27
len: 16
d_gene: -
j_gene: TRBJ2-2

CDR3aa: CASSLSGRRSLNTEAFF
CDR3nt: TGTGCCAGCAGCTTGTCTGGTCGGAGAAGTTTGAACACTGAAGCTTTCTTT
abundance: -
v_gene: TRBV5-5
len: 17
d_gene: -
j_gene: TRBJ1-1

CDR3aa: CASSFSGIDTQYF
CDR3nt: TGTGCCAGCAGCTTTAGTGGGATAGATACGCAGTATTTT
abundance: -
v_gene: TRBV7-3
len: 13
d_gene: -
j_gene: TRBJ2-3

CDR3aa: CASSLAVTSGTYEQYF
CDR3nt: TGCGCCAGCAGCTTGGCCGTGACTAGCGGAACCTACGAGCAGTACTTC
abundance: many
v_gene: TRBV5-1
len: 16
d_gene: TRBD2
j_gene: TRBJ2-7

CDR3aa: CASSLEGTEPTGELFF
CDR3nt: TGCGCCAGCAGCTTGGAGGGGACTGAGCCCACCGGGGAGCTGTTTTTT
abundance: -
v_gene: TRBV5-1
len: 16
d_gene: -
j_gene: TRBJ2-2

CDR3aa: CASSGGSPHSGNTIYF
CDR3nt: TGCGCCAGCTCTGGAGGGTCCCCCCACTCTGGAAACACCATATATTTT
abundance: few
v_gene: TRBV4-1
len: 16
d_gene: -
j_gene: TRBJ1-3

CDR3aa: CASSRTNTEAFF
CDR3nt: TGTGCCAGCAGTCGGACAAACACTGAAGCTTTCTTT
abundance: -
v_gene: TRBV7-9
len: 12
d_gene: -
j_gene: TRBJ1-1

CDR3aa: CASSLVWGSEQFF
CDR3nt: TGTGCCAGCAGCTTGGTTTGGGGGAGTGAGCAGTTCTTC
abundance: -
v_gene: TRBV5-4
len: 13
d_gene: -
j_gene: TRBJ2-1

CDR3aa: CASSFHDTEAFF
CDR3nt: TGCGCCAGCAGCTTTCACGACACTGAAGCTTTCTTT
abundance: -
v_gene: TRBV5-1
len: 12
d_gene: -
j_gene: TRBJ1-1

CDR3aa: CAISGGGQGYFSEQYF
CDR3nt: TGTGCCATCAGTGGTGGAGGGCAGGGGTATTTCAGCGAGCAGTACTTC
abundance: -
v_gene: TRBV10-3
len: 16
d_gene: -
j_gene: TRBJ2-7

CDR3aa: CAISESSATISGEQFF
CDR3nt: TGTGCCATCAGTGAGTCGTCGGCAACAATCTCTGGTGAGCAGTTCTTC
abundance: -
v_gene: TRBV10-3
len: 16
d_gene: -
j_gene: TRBJ2-1

CDR3aa: CASSPGTSGRAGTDTQYF
CDR3nt: TGCGCCAGCAGCCCAGGGACTAGCGGGAGGGCCGGGACAGATACGCAGTATTTT
abundance: -
v_gene: TRBV5-1
len: 18
d_gene: TRBD2
j_gene: TRBJ2-3

CDR3aa: CASSLGLAGGVQTQYF
CDR3nt: TGTGCCAGCAGCTTGGGGCTAGCGGGAGGAGTCCAGACCCAGTACTTC
abundance: many
v_gene: TRBV7-2
len: 16
d_gene: TRBD2
j_gene: TRBJ2-5

CDR3aa: CASSHLSGAMDEQYF
CDR3nt: TGCGCCAGCAGCCACCTTAGCGGGGCCATGGACGAGCAGTACTTC
abundance: -
v_gene: TRBV5-1
len: 15
d_gene: TRBD2
j_gene: TRBJ2-7

CDR3aa: CSASLEGTQYF
CDR3nt: TGCAGTGCTAGCCTTGAGGGTACGCAGTATTTT
abundance: many
v_gene: TRBV20-1
len: 11
d_gene: -
j_gene: TRBJ2-3

CDR3aa: CASSYLAGGGEQYF
CDR3nt: TGTGCCAGCAGTTACTTAGCGGGGGGCGGGGAGCAGTACTTC
abundance: -
v_gene: TRBV6-5
len: 14
d_gene: TRBD2
j_gene: TRBJ2-5

CDR3aa: CASSERTSGLYNEQFF
CDR3nt: TGTGCCAGCAGTGAAAGGACTAGCGGGCTATACAATGAGCAGTTCTTC
abundance: -
v_gene: TRBV6-1
len: 16
d_gene: TRBD2
j_gene: TRBJ2-1

CDR3aa: CASSLEQLYNSPLHF
CDR3nt: TGCGCCAGCAGCTTGGAGCAGCTTTATAATTCACCCCTCCACTTT
abundance: -
v_gene: TRBV5-1
len: 15
d_gene: -
j_gene: TRBJ1-6

CDR3aa: CASSLLSGKGSSPLHF
CDR3nt: TGTGCCAGCAGCCTGTTGTCAGGGAAGGGTTCTTCACCCCTCCACTTT
abundance: few
v_gene: TRBV5-6
len: 16
d_gene: -
j_gene: TRBJ1-6

CDR3aa: CASSLMGNTEAFF
CDR3nt: TGTGCCAGCAGCTTAATGGGCAACACTGAAGCTTTCTTT
abundance: many
v_gene: TRBV7-9
len: 13
d_gene: -
j_gene: TRBJ1-1

CDR3aa: CASRHRDRGKGEQFF
CDR3nt: TGTGCCAGCAGGCACCGGGACAGGGGTAAGGGTGAGCAGTTCTTC
abundance: -
v_gene: TRBV5-8
len: 15
d_gene: TRBD1
j_gene: TRBJ2-1

CDR3aa: CASSLAGLAGGGTGELFF
CDR3nt: TGTGCCAGCAGCTTAGCGGGACTAGCGGGAGGGGGTACCGGGGAGCTGTTTTTT
abundance: -
v_gene: TRBV7-8
len: 18
d_gene: TRBD2
j_gene: TRBJ2-2

CDR3aa: CASSLPPRGANYGYTF
CDR3nt: TGTGCCAGCAGTCTCCCTCCCCGGGGAGCTAACTATGGCTACACCTTC
abundance: few
v_gene: TRBV28
len: 16
d_gene: -
j_gene: TRBJ1-2

CDR3aa: CAITQGVFSYEQYF
CDR3nt: TGTGCCATCACCCAAGGGGTATTTTCCTACGAGCAGTACTTC
abundance: -
v_gene: TRBV2
len: 14
d_gene: -
j_gene: TRBJ2-7

CDR3aa: CASSLTGAANEKLFF
CDR3nt: TGCGCCAGCAGCTTGACAGGGGCGGCTAATGAAAAACTGTTTTTT
abundance: -
v_gene: TRBV5-1
len: 15
d_gene: TRBD1
j_gene: TRBJ1-4

CDR3aa: CASSQDRGLDEQYF
CDR3nt: TGCGCCAGCAGCCAGGACAGGGGGCTTGACGAGCAGTACTTC
abundance: -
v_gene: TRBV4-1
len: 14
d_gene: TRBD1
j_gene: TRBJ2-7

CDR3aa: CASSESLAGPQYF
CDR3nt: TGTGCCAGCAGTGAAAGCCTAGCGGGGCCTCAGTACTTC
abundance: -
v_gene: TRBV2
len: 13
d_gene: TRBD2
j_gene: TRBJ2-5

CDR3aa: CASSISNRVTEAFF
CDR3nt: TGTGCCAGTAGTATCTCCAACAGGGTAACTGAAGCTTTCTTT
abundance: -
v_gene: TRBV19
len: 14
d_gene: -
j_gene: TRBJ1-1

CDR3aa: CASSLAPETQYF
CDR3nt: TGTGCCAGCAGCTTAGCGCCCGAGACCCAGTACTTC
abundance: -
v_gene: TRBV7-6
len: 12
d_gene: -
j_gene: TRBJ2-5

CDR3aa: CASSLGLGTDTQYF
CDR3nt: TGTGCCAGCAGCTTAGGACTCGGCACAGATACGCAGTATTTT
abundance: -
v_gene: TRBV7-2
len: 14
d_gene: -
j_gene: TRBJ2-3

CDR3aa: CASSGAFRGTDTQYF
CDR3nt: TGTGCCAGCAGCGGGGCCTTCCGTGGCACAGATACGCAGTATTTT
abundance: few
v_gene: TRBV9
len: 15
d_gene: -
j_gene: TRBJ2-3

CDR3aa: CASSLPSGNTDTQYF
CDR3nt: TGCGCCAGCAGCTTACCTAGCGGTAACACAGATACGCAGTATTTT
abundance: -
v_gene: TRBV5-1
len: 15
d_gene: TRBD2
j_gene: TRBJ2-3

CDR3aa: CASSRSYNSPLHF
CDR3nt: TGCGCCAGCAGCCGCTCCTATAATTCACCCCTCCACTTT
abundance: few
v_gene: TRBV5-1
len: 13
d_gene: -
j_gene: TRBJ1-6

CDR3aa: CASSLGGNTIYF
CDR3nt: TGTGCCAGCAGTCTAGGGGGAAACACCATATATTTT
abundance: -
v_gene: TRBV7-9
len: 12
d_gene: -
j_gene: TRBJ1-3

CDR3aa: CASSLKGTPGGANVLTF
CDR3nt: TGCGCCAGCAGCTTAAAGGGGACTCCAGGTGGGGCCAACGTCCTGACTTTC
abundance: -
v_gene: TRBV5-1
len: 17
d_gene: -
j_gene: TRBJ2-6

CDR3aa: CASRREGNTEAFF
CDR3nt: TGTGCCAGCAGGAGGGAGGGAAACACTGAAGCTTTCTTT
abundance: -
v_gene: TRBV2
len: 13
d_gene: -
j_gene: TRBJ1-1

CDR3aa: CAIGDQGGDTEAFF
CDR3nt: TGTGCCATCGGTGATCAAGGGGGAGACACTGAAGCTTTCTTT
abundance: -
v_gene: TRBV10-3
len: 14
d_gene: -
j_gene: TRBJ1-1

CDR3aa: CASSLDNYSNQPQHF
CDR3nt: TGCGCCAGCAGCTTGGACAATTATAGCAATCAGCCCCAGCATTTT
abundance: few
v_gene: TRBV5-1
len: 15
d_gene: -
j_gene: TRBJ1-5

CDR3aa: CASSALGVSWETQYF
CDR3nt: TGTGCCAGCAGCGCGCTCGGGGTTTCGTGGGAGACCCAGTACTTC
abundance: -
v_gene: TRBV9
len: 15
d_gene: -
j_gene: TRBJ2-5

CDR3aa: CASSSYPGYEQYF
CDR3nt: TGTGCCAGCAGTTCCTATCCGGGTTACGAGCAGTACTTC
abundance: -
v_gene: TRBV6-5
len: 13
d_gene: -
j_gene: TRBJ2-7

CDR3aa: CATIAGSYEQYF
CDR3nt: TGTGCCACCATCGCGGGCTCCTACGAGCAGTACTTC
abundance: -
v_gene: TRBV28
len: 12
d_gene: -
j_gene: TRBJ2-7

CDR3aa: CAYWVEVYGYTF
CDR3nt: TGTGCCTATTGGGTAGAGGTCTATGGCTACACCTTC
abundance: many
v_gene: TRBV10-3
len: 12
d_gene: -
j_gene: TRBJ1-2

CDR3aa: CASSNRGSTDTQYF
CDR3nt: TGCGCCAGCAGTAACAGGGGAAGCACAGATACGCAGTATTTT
abundance: -
v_gene: TRBV5-1
len: 14
d_gene: TRBD1
j_gene: TRBJ2-3

CDR3aa: CASSSQADTEAFF
CDR3nt: TGTGCCAGCAGCTCACAAGCGGACACTGAAGCTTTCTTT
abundance: -
v_gene: TRBV7-3
len: 13
d_gene: -
j_gene: TRBJ1-1

CDR3aa: CASSFDRVLANEKLFF
CDR3nt: TGCGCCAGCAGCTTTGACAGGGTATTAGCTAATGAAAAACTGTTTTTT
abundance: -
v_gene: TRBV5-1
len: 16
d_gene: TRBD1
j_gene: TRBJ1-4